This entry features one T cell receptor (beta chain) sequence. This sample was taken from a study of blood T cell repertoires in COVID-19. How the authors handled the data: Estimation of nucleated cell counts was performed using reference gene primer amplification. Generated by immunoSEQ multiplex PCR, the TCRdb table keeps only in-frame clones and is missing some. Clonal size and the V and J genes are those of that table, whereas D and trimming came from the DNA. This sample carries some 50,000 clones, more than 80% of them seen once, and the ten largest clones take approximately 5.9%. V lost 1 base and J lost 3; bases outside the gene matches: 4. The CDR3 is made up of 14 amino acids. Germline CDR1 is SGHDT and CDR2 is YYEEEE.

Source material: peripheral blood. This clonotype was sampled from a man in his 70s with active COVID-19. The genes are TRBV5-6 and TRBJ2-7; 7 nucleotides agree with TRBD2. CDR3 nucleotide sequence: TGTGCCAGCAGCTTGATGGGGGGGAACTACGAGCAGTACTTC. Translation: CASSLMGGNYEQYF.